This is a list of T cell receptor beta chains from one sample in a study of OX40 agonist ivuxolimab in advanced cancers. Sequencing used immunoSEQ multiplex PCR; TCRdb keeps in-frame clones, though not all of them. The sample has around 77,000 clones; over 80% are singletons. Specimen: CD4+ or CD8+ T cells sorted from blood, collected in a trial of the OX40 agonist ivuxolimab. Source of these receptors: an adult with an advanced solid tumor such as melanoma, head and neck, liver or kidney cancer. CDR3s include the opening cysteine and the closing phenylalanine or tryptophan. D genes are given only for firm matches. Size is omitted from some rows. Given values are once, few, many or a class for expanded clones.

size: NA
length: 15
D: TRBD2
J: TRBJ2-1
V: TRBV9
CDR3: CASSVKRDYINEQFF
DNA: TGTGCCAGCAGCGTAAAACGGGACTATATCAATGAGCAGTTCTTC

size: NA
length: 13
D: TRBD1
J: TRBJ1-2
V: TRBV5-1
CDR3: CASSYTTGDGYTF
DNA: TGCGCCAGCAGCTACACGACAGGGGACGGCTACACCTTC

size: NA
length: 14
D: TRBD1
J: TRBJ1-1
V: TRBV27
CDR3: CASSFGQGETEAFF
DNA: TGTGCCAGCAGTTTCGGACAGGGGGAAACTGAAGCTTTCTTT

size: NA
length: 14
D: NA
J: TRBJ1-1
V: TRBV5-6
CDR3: CASSLEAGATEAFF
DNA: TGTGCCAGCAGCTTGGAGGCAGGGGCCACTGAAGCTTTCTTT

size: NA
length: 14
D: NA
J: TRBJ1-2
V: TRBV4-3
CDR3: CASSQEDGFYGYTF
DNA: TGCGCCAGCAGCCAAGAGGACGGCTTCTATGGCTACACCTTC

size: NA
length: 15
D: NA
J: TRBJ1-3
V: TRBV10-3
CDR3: CAISESRTAGNTIYF
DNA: TGTGCCATCAGTGAGTCCCGGACGGCTGGAAACACCATATATTTT

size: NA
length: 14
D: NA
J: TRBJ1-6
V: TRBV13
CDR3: CASTLSGFESPLHF
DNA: TGTGCCAGCACCCTTTCGGGTTTTGAGTCACCCCTCCACTTT

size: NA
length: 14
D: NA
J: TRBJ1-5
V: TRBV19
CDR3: CASSSHGSNQPQHF
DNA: TGTGCCAGTAGCTCTCACGGGAGCAATCAGCCCCAGCATTTT

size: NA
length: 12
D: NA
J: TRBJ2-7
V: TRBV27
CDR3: CASRSDGYEQYF
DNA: TGTGCCAGCAGGAGCGATGGATACGAGCAGTACTTC

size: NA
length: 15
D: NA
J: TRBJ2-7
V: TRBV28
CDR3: CASSLGPGPTYEQYF
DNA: TGTGCCAGCAGTTTGGGACCGGGACCCACCTACGAGCAGTACTTC

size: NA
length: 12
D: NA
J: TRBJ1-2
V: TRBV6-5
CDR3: CASSYTGEGYTF
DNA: TGTGCCAGCAGTTACACGGGGGAAGGCTACACCTTC

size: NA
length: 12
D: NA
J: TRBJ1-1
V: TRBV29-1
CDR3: CSVDLGGTEAFF
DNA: TGCAGCGTTGACTTAGGGGGGACTGAAGCTTTCTTT

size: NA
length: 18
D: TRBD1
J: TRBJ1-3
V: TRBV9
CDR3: CASSGTTGGERSGNTIYF
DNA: TGTGCCAGCAGTGGGACGACAGGGGGCGAACGGTCTGGAAACACCATATATTTT

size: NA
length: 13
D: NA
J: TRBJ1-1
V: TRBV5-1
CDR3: CASSLGGGTEAFF
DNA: TGCGCCAGCAGCTTGGGTGGGGGGACTGAAGCTTTCTTT

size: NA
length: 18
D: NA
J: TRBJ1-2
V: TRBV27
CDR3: CASSPPPWQAAGDYGYTF
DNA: TGTGCCAGCAGTCCCCCCCCCTGGCAGGCCGCGGGCGACTATGGCTACACCTTC

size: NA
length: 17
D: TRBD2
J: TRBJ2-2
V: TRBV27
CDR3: CASSWGLAGPNTGELFF
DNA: TGTGCCAGCAGTTGGGGACTAGCGGGACCGAACACCGGGGAGCTGTTTTTT

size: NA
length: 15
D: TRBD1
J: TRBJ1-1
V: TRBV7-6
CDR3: CASSFRIGQEGEAFF
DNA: TGTGCCAGCAGTTTTCGTATTGGACAGGAGGGGGAAGCTTTCTTT

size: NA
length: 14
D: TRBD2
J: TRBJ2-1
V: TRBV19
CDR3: CASVGEGPGYEQFF
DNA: TGTGCCAGTGTGGGGGAGGGCCCAGGTTATGAGCAGTTCTTC

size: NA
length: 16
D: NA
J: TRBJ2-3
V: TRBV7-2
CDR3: CASSLVVTLRADTQYF
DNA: TGTGCCAGCAGCTTAGTTGTTACCCTCAGGGCAGATACGCAGTATTTT

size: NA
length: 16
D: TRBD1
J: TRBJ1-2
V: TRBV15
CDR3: CATSRDRGRFNYGYTF
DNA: TGTGCCACCAGCAGAGACAGGGGGAGATTTAACTATGGCTACACCTTC

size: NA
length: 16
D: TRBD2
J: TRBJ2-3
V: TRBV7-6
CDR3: CASSSGLGVSTDTQYF
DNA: TGTGCCAGCAGCTCGGGACTAGGAGTTAGCACAGATACGCAGTATTTT

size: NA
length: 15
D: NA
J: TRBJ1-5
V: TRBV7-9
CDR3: CASSLGSLSNQPQHF
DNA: TGTGCCAGCAGCTTAGGCAGTCTTAGCAATCAGCCCCAGCATTTT

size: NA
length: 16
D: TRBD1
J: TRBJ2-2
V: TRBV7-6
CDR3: CASSLTGTGGTGELFF
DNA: TGTGCCAGCAGCTTGACCGGGACAGGGGGCACCGGGGAGCTGTTTTTT

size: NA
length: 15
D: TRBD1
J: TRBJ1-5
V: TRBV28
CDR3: CASIARGLGNQPQHF
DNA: TGTGCCAGCATCGCCAGGGGGCTAGGCAATCAGCCCCAGCATTTT

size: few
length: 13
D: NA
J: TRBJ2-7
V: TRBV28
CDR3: CASSFGQTYEQYF
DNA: TGTGCCAGCAGTTTCGGACAGACCTACGAGCAGTACTTC

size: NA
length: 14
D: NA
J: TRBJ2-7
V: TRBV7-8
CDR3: CASSFSGGAYEQYF
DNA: TGTGCCAGCAGCTTTTCAGGGGGGGCCTACGAGCAGTACTTC

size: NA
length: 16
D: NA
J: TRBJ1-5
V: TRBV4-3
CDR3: CASSQDMGRRNQPQHF
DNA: TGCGCCAGCAGCCAAGATATGGGCCGGCGCAATCAGCCCCAGCATTTT

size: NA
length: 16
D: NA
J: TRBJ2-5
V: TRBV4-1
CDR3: CASSPLGGKNQETQYF
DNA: TGCGCCAGCAGCCCCCTGGGGGGAAAGAACCAAGAGACCCAGTACTTC

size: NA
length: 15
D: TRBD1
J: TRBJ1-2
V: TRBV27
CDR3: CASTHEAGQGNGYTF
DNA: TGTGCCAGCACCCACGAGGCGGGACAGGGGAATGGCTACACCTTC